This is a list of T cell receptor beta chains from one sample in a study of cytomegalovirus exposure and HLA in healthy donors. Some clones are missing from TCRdb's copy, which holds only in-frame ones; the method was immunoSEQ multiplex PCR. The repertoire holds about 130,000 clones, with approximately 83% as singletons. The sequenced sample consisted of PBMCs. These receptors were collected from a woman aged 40-49 years in good health and CMV-seropositive. CDR3s leave out the opening cysteine and the closing phenylalanine or tryptophan.

j_call	v_call	cdr3_aa
TRBJ1-1	TRBV6-5	ASRQGSSFEAF
TRBJ1-2	TRBV19	ASSIGSPTGYGYT
TRBJ1-1	TRBV13	ASSLGRVAEAF
TRBJ2-1	TRBV6-5	ASSTSSAKYNEQF
TRBJ1-3	TRBV6-5	ASSYSGLSGNTIY
TRBJ2-7	TRBV5-1	ASSLGSGTYEQY
TRBJ1-4	TRBV28	ASSLVQGPKLF
TRBJ2-2	TRBV7-9	ASSLELDGRAAGELF
TRBJ2-7	TRBV27	ASSTSGRLGTYEQY
TRBJ2-7	TRBV18	ASSLKTEPSEQY
TRBJ2-5	TRBV6-1	ASSEEGGRWETQY
TRBJ2-7	TRBV5-1	ASSGAKGNSYEQY
TRBJ1-2	TRBV5-1	ASSTPGQGYGYT
TRBJ2-7	TRBV27	ASTKSGSLSYEQY
NA	TRBV7-9	ASSFGLAGLSSYEQY
TRBJ2-7	TRBV28	ASSLIPRTGDYEQY
TRBJ2-3	TRBV10-1	ASSGWTSGSTDTQY
TRBJ2-3	TRBV6-5	ASSYGQERTDTQY
TRBJ2-3	TRBV9	ASSVDFRRDSTDTQY
TRBJ2-2	TRBV28	ASSPLLPGKLF
TRBJ2-5	TRBV7-2	ASSLAGLAGWQETQY
TRBJ2-5	TRBV6-6	ASSYGQAQETQY
TRBJ2-1	TRBV5-1	ASSLVAGGPYEQF
TRBJ2-7	TRBV7-9	ASSVKPGQAYRYEQY
TRBJ2-1	TRBV5-1	ASSLVLGGQGYNKF
TRBJ1-6	TRBV28	ASSPLGGIGSPLH
TRBJ2-2	TRBV29-1	SVRKTSGISPGELF
TRBJ2-1	TRBV9	ASSELAGDYNEQF
TRBJ2-6	TRBV25-1	ASSDGRNSGANVLT
TRBJ2-1	TRBV9	ASSVEGDVFNEQF
TRBJ2-2	TRBV7-8	ASSLEDSRTGELF
TRBJ2-1	TRBV4-3	ASSRPGTSGANGSYNEQF
TRBJ2-7	TRBV4-3	ASSQGFLAGGPRRSEQY
TRBJ2-1	TRBV30	ALTSGRQF
TRBJ2-7	TRBV15	ATSRDRGREQY
TRBJ2-7	TRBV11-2	ASSLVRLAGSYEQY
TRBJ1-1	TRBV28	ASSSDREVTEAF
TRBJ1-4	TRBV4-1	ASSWKGGYEKLF
TRBJ2-7	TRBV5-4	ASSLGTVSYEQY
TRBJ1-6	TRBV27	ASSRGYDSPLH
TRBJ1-5	TRBV30	AWTHPGNQPQH
TRBJ1-2	TRBV7-2	ASSDRDRGPRNYGYT
TRBJ2-1	TRBV7-3	ASSLGSSGTYPNEQF
TRBJ1-5	TRBV5-5	ASSLGTTKPQH
TRBJ2-3	TRBV7-3	ASSPGTFYGTDTQY
TRBJ1-3	TRBV27	ASSLRQGTGNTIY
TRBJ1-2	TRBV28	ASSLGRGDFYGYT
TRBJ2-7	TRBV11-2	ASSLGYRNEQY
TRBJ1-5	TRBV18	ASSPGTGGSNQPQH
TRBJ2-1	TRBV5-1	ASSLRGEREGRNEQF
TRBJ1-2	TRBV18	ASSPRGGESYGYT
TRBJ2-1	TRBV28	ASSWAGAGTEQF
TRBJ2-2	TRBV5-4	ASSPELGEANTGELF